This entry features one T cell receptor beta chain sequence. Its target is not known. Germline values: CDR1 LNHDA, CDR2 SQIVND (reference sequence). V dropped 10 bases and J dropped 7; count of bases not matched to a gene: 12. The CDR3 is 14 amino acids. Each donor had around 9.8 milliliters of peripheral blood drawn. Each sample yielded at least 6.5 million isolated PBMCs. Extraction yielded at least 6 micrograms of total RNA per sample. The data originate from a study of blood T cells in healthy people across ages. Findings and caveats of the study: Both naive CD4+ cell counts and diversity were greater in long-lived donors than in aged donors.

Primed by a sample-barcoded 5' primer and a J-beta primer mix, a second PCR proceeded for about 6 to 12 cycles. One entry per CDR3 protein results from TCRdb running MiXCR on the 5' RACE reads. The sample has under 2 million distinct CDR3 sequences, 34% seen once. The chain couples TRBV19 to TRBJ1-5; 8 nucleotides agree with TRBD1. This TCR derives from a woman aged 30 to 39 in good health. The source material was blood. The CDR3 loop is CATQGQGFWQPQHF. In nucleotides, the CDR3 is TGTGCCACCCAAGGACAGGGATTTTGGCAGCCCCAGCATTTT.